Shown below are 8 T cell receptor beta chains from a single sample sequenced in a study of cytomegalovirus exposure and HLA in healthy donors. Amplification used 60 Vbeta primers and 13 Jbeta primers. The data were produced by immunoSEQ multiplex PCR, yet TCRdb's version contains in-frame clones alone and is incomplete. The table includes 150,000 to 200,000 clones, 81% detected once. The sequenced sample consisted of PBMCs. The receptors derive from a man in his forties in good health and CMV-seropositive.

This clone showed up just once. The rearrangement uses TRBV7-9 and TRBJ1-1; TRBD1 might be the D (6 bases). Between the trimmed V and J ends, which lost 3 bases and 0 bases, there was a span of 14 bases. Germline V CDR1 and CDR2: SEHNR, FQNEAQ (reference sequence). CDR3 size: 16 residues. The CDR3 spells CASSFTTGRVNTEAFF. The DNA for the CDR3 is TGTGCCAGCAGCTTTACAACAGGGAGGGTGAACACTGAAGCTTTCTTT.

The chain employs TRBV15 and TRBJ2-3, with TRBD1 as a possible D gene (5 bases). The CDR3 is 18 residues long. Trimming removed 1 base from V and 1 base from J, with 18 bases in between. The germline V gene has CDR1 LNHNV and CDR2 YYDKDF (reference sequence). CDR3 coding DNA: TGTGCCACCAGCAGAGGTCTTTATGAGACAGAGCGCACAGATACGCAGTATTTT. This codes for CATSRGLYETERTDTQYF. Together with reference TRBV15 and TRBJ2-3, the CDR3 gives the full variable domain: DAMVIQNPRYQVTQFGKPVTLSCSQTLNHNVMYWYQQKSSQAPKLLFHYYDKDFNNEADTPDNFQSRRPNTSFCFLDIRSPGLGDTAMYLCATSRGLYETERTDTQYFGPGTRLTVL.

This chain joins TRBV19 and TRBJ2-1; 11 nucleotides agree with TRBD2. Per germline, CDR1 LNHDA and CDR2 SQIVND (reference sequence). CDR3 length: 17 residues. With V trimmed by 5 bases and J by 0 bases, 6 bases remained unmatched. CDR3 sequence (DNA): TGTGCCAGTAGTTCCAGACTAGCGGGGACCTCCTACAATGAGCAGTTCTTC. As protein: CASSSRLAGTSYNEQFF.

The chain links TRBV7-8 to TRBJ2-5; TRBD1 aligns across 7 bases. V lost 4 bases, J lost 4 bases, and 12 bases stayed unmatched. The CDR3 runs to 16 residues. Germline assignment: CDR1 SGHVS and CDR2 FQNEAQ. The CDR3 nucleotides read TGTGCCAGCAGCTACCAAAGAGACAGGGTAGGAGAGACCCAGTACTTC. It yields the protein CASSYQRDRVGETQYF.

This clone showed up just once. The rearrangement uses TRBV12-5 and TRBJ2-7, with D perhaps matching TRBD2 (7 bases). With 0 bases removed from V and 2 bases from J, the gap between germline ends came to 14 bases. Per the germline V gene, CDR1 is LGHNT and CDR2 is FRNRAP. This CDR3 has 16 amino acids. The DNA of the CDR3 is TGTGCTAGTGGTTTGGTACCTGGGGGGGCTGCCTACGAGCAGTACTTC. It specifies CASGLVPGGAAYEQYF.

CDR3 loop: CASSLESGNTEAFF. The CDR3 DNA follows: TGTGCCAGCTCACTCGAGTCTGGGAACACTGAAGCTTTCTTT. V usage is TRBV18 and J usage is TRBJ1-1; no definite D call. Germline V gives CDR1 KGHSH, CDR2 LQKENI. V gave up 4 bases and J gave up 1 base, with 10 bases separating them. The CDR3 loop spans 14 amino acids.

The chain carries TRBV7-9 and TRBJ2-7, with 9 bases identical to TRBD1. The CDR3 consists of 16 residues. After removal of 5 bases from V and 2 bases from J, the junction contained 10 bases not matched to a gene. Per germline, CDR1 SEHNR and CDR2 FQNEAQ (reference sequence). This CDR3 reads CASSPSPGQGPYEQYF. The CDR3 nucleotides are TGTGCCAGCAGCCCCTCACCGGGACAGGGCCCCTACGAGCAGTACTTC.

The rearrangement uses TRBV28 and TRBJ2-5, with 8 bases that match TRBD1. There are 14 residues in the CDR3. Germline lookup yields CDR1 MDHEN and CDR2 SYDVKM. Trimming removed 5 bases from V and 5 bases from J; junction bases left unmatched: 7. CDR3 sequence reads: CASSARGQGETQYF. CDR3 bases: TGTGCCAGCAGTGCCAGGGGGCAGGGCGAGACCCAGTACTTC.